One sample yielded the 13 T cell receptor beta chains listed below, sequenced in a study of T cell changes during pregnancy in multiple sclerosis (dated by TCRdb to the late 2010s). The protocol used for the library was the immunoSEQ multiplex PCR assay. TCRdb obtained this table from immuneACCESS and retained in-frame rearrangements with V and J assigned. These tables miss some clones; where compared with another copy, unresolved V genes account for less than half of the shortfall, and the remainder is unexplained. The sample table records 69,000 or so clones; roughly 92% of these occur just once. Approximately 2% of the sample belongs to the ten largest clones. The starting material was peripheral blood, obtained in the third trimester of pregnancy. These receptors all come from a female donor in good health, enrolled as a control in a pregnancy study.

This clone came up once. This rearrangement joins TRBV28 to TRBJ1-3; D perhaps matches TRBD1 (5 bases). Germline loops: CDR1 MDHEN, CDR2 SYDVKM. Trimming left V 8 bases short and J 4 bases short, with 18 bases between. The CDR3 runs 15 residues. The CDR3 DNA is TGTGCCAGCGCCCTACGTGGGGCTGGCGGAAACACCATATATTTT. It codes for CASALRGAGGNTIYF. The full variable domain, its missing parts supplied by reference TRBV28 and TRBJ1-3, is DVKVTQSSRYLVKRTGEKVFLECVQDMDHENMFWYRQDPGLGLRLIYFSYDVKMKEKGDIPEGYSVSREKKERFSLILESASTNQTSMYLCASALRGAGGNTIYFGEGSWLTVV.

The V and J genes are TRBV5-6 and TRBJ2-1; 8 bases fit TRBD1. V dropped 4 bases and J dropped 3; count of bases not matched to a gene: 9. The CDR3 length is 16 residues. Germline CDR1 SGHDT, CDR2 YYEEEE. CDR3 amino acids: CASSPPWTGNYNEQFF. The CDR3 DNA follows: TGTGCCAGCAGCCCCCCGTGGACAGGGAACTACAATGAGCAGTTCTTC.

The V and J genes are TRBV5-1 and TRBJ2-5; D gene unclear. Germline CDR1 and CDR2: SGHRS and YFSETQ. Trimming removed 5 bases at V and 4 bases at J, with 15 bases between. The CDR3 is 14 residues long. The CDR3 region has the DNA TGCGCCAGCAGACGTGGCGTCGACATAGAGACCCAGTACTTC. Amino acid sequence: CASRRGVDIETQYF.

This rearrangement joins TRBV19 to TRBJ1-5; 8 nucleotides align to TRBD1. In germline, CDR1 is LNHDA, CDR2 SQIVND (reference sequence). The V segment lost 8 bases and the J segment 9 bases; nucleotides outside the gene matches: 3. The CDR3 length is 11 residues. CDR3 protein: CASRTGGPQHF. CDR3 DNA sequence: TGTGCCAGTCGAACAGGGGGGCCCCAGCATTTT.

The chain carries TRBV29-1 and TRBJ1-1; the D gene is possibly TRBD1 (6 bases). This CDR3 is built from 15 residues. Trimming stripped 1 base from V and 1 base from J, with 13 bases between. Germline V gene data show CDR1 as SQVTM and CDR2 as ANQGSEA. CDR3 sequence (DNA): TGCAGCGTTGAAGGAGGGCGAGGGGGGAACACTGAAGCTTTCTTT. This encodes CSVEGGRGGNTEAFF.

V is TRBV6-5 and J is TRBJ1-3; no reliable D call. CDR1 is MNHEY, CDR2 SVGAGI, per germline. This CDR3 comprises 14 residues. V gave up 6 bases and J gave up 2 bases, with 11 bases separating them. This CDR3 reads CASREGPTGNTIYF. Written as DNA, the CDR3 is TGTGCCAGCAGAGAGGGTCCAACTGGAAACACCATATATTTT.

This clone has only one observation. The chain recombines TRBV7-8 with TRBJ1-5; D perhaps matches TRBD1 (5 bases). CDR1 and CDR2 from the germline V gene are SGHVS and FQNEAQ. V shed 5 bases and J shed 7 bases, with 12 bases lying between them. This CDR3 has 13 amino acids. The CDR3 region is CASSQGGTQPQHF. DNA for the CDR3: TGTGCCAGCAGCCAAGGAGGGACGCAGCCCCAGCATTTT.

This clone was counted between two and nine times. The chain recombines TRBV5-4 with TRBJ2-6; D is unresolved. Per germline, CDR1 SGHNT and CDR2 YYREEE (reference sequence). V lost 0 bases and J lost 0, with 7 bases in between. The CDR3 extends over 16 amino acids. CDR3 bases: TGTGCCAGCAGCTTGGACCCAGACTCTGGGGCCAACGTCCTGACTTTC. Amino acid sequence: CASSLDPDSGANVLTF.

This clone was picked up one time. The V and J genes are TRBV6-5 and TRBJ2-6, with 8 bases fitting TRBD1. V trimming: 4 bases; J trimming: 1 base; junction bases outside the gene matches: 0. Germline V gene sequence: CDR1 MNHEY, CDR2 SVGAGI. The CDR3 has 15 residues. CDR3 sequence (DNA): TGTGCCAGCAGTTGGACAGGGTCTGGGGCCAACGTCCTGACTTTC. The encoded protein is CASSWTGSGANVLTF.

This chain links TRBV29-1 with TRBJ1-5, with D uncertain. Per germline, CDR1 SQVTM and CDR2 ANQGSEA. V was cut by 5 bases and J by 6 bases, with 14 bases left in between. The CDR3 is 13 amino acids. The chain's CDR3 is CSVMGQVGQPQHF. CDR3 DNA: TGCAGCGTTATGGGCCAGGTTGGTCAGCCCCAGCATTTT.

The chain has TRBV6-1 and TRBJ1-1; 12 nucleotides agree with TRBD1. With 4 bases clipped from V and 1 base from J, the junction kept 13 bases outside the gene matches. The CDR3 consists of 19 residues. Germline CDR1 MNHNS, CDR2 SASEGT. The CDR3 spells CASSGLGTGGGMGNTEAFF. Here the CDR3 DNA reads TGTGCCAGCAGTGGTTTAGGGACAGGGGGCGGAATGGGGAACACTGAAGCTTTCTTT.

The rearrangement uses TRBV7-6 and TRBJ2-1; 7 bases map to TRBD2. Unmatched junction bases numbered 8, after V lost 5 bases and J lost 7 bases. This CDR3 is built from 14 residues. The germline V gene has CDR1 SGHVS and CDR2 FNYEAQ. CDR3 loop: CASSQGLGSNEQFF. The DNA of the CDR3 is TGTGCCAGCAGCCAAGGACTAGGTAGTAATGAGCAGTTCTTC.

The rearrangement uses TRBV7-8 and TRBJ2-6, with TRBD1 matching 7 bases. From germline, CDR1 is SGHVS and CDR2 FQNEAQ. The CDR3 is made up of 21 amino acids. Trimming cost V 1 base and J 1 base; bases outside gene matches: 16. CDR3 nucleotide sequence: TGTGCCAGCAGCTTAGGGGGGCGTGGGGACAGTGAAATTTCTGGGGCCAACGTCCTGACTTTC. Translation gives CASSLGGRGDSEISGANVLTF.